This TCR beta chain is from a study of T-cell reconstitution after alpha-beta-depleted transplantation in children. Study results and limitations: Where alpha-beta T cells came from about two months after transplant was reportedly several hundred expanded graft clones. In some patients, recipient T cells and intrathymic progenitors surviving conditioning explained high day-60 diversity. T-cell numbers and diversity one year post-transplant derived largely from freshly generated T cells.

Preparation of the TCRbeta library was carried out with unique molecular identifiers. TCRdb processed the PCR reads anew with MiXCR; each CDR3 protein has one entry. This repertoire shows 130,000 to 150,000 distinct CDR3 sequences, more than 8% found once; its top ten account for over 15%. This clonotype showed up many times. Its target is not known. This receptor was taken from a female patient between 2 and 15 years old who had a stem cell transplant for congenital amegakaryocytic thrombocytopenia, so the T cells may come from the graft donor. This sample comprised PBMCs, mostly from graft donor cells, obtained 180 days after TCRalphabeta/CD19-depleted stem cell transplant.

The CDR3 DNA follows: TGTGCCAGCAGGAAACAGTTCACCCAAGAGACCCAGTACTTC. It codes for CASRKQFTQETQYF. The chain carries TRBV28 and TRBJ2-5; D not certain. The germline V and J ends were trimmed by 6 bases and 1 base, with 12 bases remaining between them. This CDR3 contains 14 residues. The germline V gene has CDR1 MDHEN and CDR2 SYDVKM. Full variable domain (missing parts from reference TRBV28 and TRBJ2-5): DVKVTQSSRYLVKRTGEKVFLECVQDMDHENMFWYRQDPGLGLRLIYFSYDVKMKEKGDIPEGYSVSREKKERFSLILESASTNQTSMYLCASRKQFTQETQYFGPGTRLLVL.